A single T cell receptor beta chain is shown here with its context. The sample originates from a study of PD-1 blockade in classical Hodgkin lymphoma. Every patient relapsed after autologous stem cell transplantation, and brentuximab vedotin exposure varied. Assay: immunoSEQ multiplex PCR; the TCRdb copy retains only in-frame clones and omits some. The data show 35,000 to 45,000 clones, with roughly three quarters seen just once and 2.8% held by the top ten. Trimming shortened V by 5 bases and J by 1 base, and 12 bases separated the two germline ends. This CDR3 has 14 amino acids. Germline lookup yields CDR1 SQVTM and CDR2 ANQGSEA.

Sequenced here: peripheral blood mononuclear cells (PBMCs), sampled before the second cycle of nivolumab. The sequence was collected from a human donor with classical Hodgkin lymphoma. V gene TRBV29-1 combines with J gene TRBJ2-4; D not resolved. CDR3 nucleotide sequence: TGCAGCGTTTCAGAGGTTAGGGCCAAAAACATTCAGTACTTC. Its translation is CSVSEVRAKNIQYF.